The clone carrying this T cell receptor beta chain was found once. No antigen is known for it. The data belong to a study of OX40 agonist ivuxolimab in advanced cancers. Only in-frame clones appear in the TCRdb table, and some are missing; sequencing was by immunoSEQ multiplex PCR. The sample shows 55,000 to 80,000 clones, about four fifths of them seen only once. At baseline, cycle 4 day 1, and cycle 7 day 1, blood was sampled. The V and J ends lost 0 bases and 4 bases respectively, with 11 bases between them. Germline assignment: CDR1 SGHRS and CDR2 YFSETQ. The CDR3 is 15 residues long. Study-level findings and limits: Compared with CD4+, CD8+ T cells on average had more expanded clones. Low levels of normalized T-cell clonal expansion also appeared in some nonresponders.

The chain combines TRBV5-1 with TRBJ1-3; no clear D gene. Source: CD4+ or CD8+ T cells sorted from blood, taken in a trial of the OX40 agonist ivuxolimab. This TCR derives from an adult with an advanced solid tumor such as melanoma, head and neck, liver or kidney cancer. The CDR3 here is CASSLAPGGGNTIYF. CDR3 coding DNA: TGCGCCAGCAGCTTGGCCCCGGGTGGGGGAAACACCATATATTTT. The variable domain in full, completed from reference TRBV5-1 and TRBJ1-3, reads KAGVTQTPRYLIKTRGQQVTLSCSPISGHRSVSWYQQTPGQGLQFLFEYFSETQRNKGNFPGRFSGRQFSNSRSEMNVSTLELGDSALYLCASSLAPGGGNTIYFGEGSWLTVV.